A single sample is the source of the 21 T cell receptor beta chains below, sequenced in a study of T cell responses to AZD1222 COVID-19 vaccine. TCRdb keeps only in-frame clones here, not all; method: immunoSEQ multiplex PCR. The repertoire holds 85,000 to 120,000 clones, with almost 85% as singletons. The material sequenced was peripheral blood, taken on day 0 of AZD1222 vaccination. Receptors originate from an adult in good health.

The rearrangement links TRBV3-1 (or the pseudogene TRBV3-2) to TRBJ1-4; TRBD1 is a possible D gene (6 bases). Germline assignment: CDR1 LGHDT and CDR2 YNNKEL (reference sequence). The CDR3 spans 16 residues. V was cut by 4 bases and J by 5 bases, with 17 bases left in between. The DNA for the CDR3 is TGTGCCAGCAGCCGGCACTCAGGGGCGGGGAATGAAAAACTGTTTTTT. It encodes CASSRHSGAGNEKLFF.

Only one count was recorded for this clone. V is TRBV18 and J is TRBJ2-2, with TRBD2 identical over 7 bases. J lost 1 base, V lost 2 bases, and 1 base had no gene match. Looked up from germline, CDR1 is KGHSH and CDR2 is LQKENI. The CDR3 runs to 15 residues. The CDR3 DNA reads as TGTGCCAGCTCACCAGCTAGCGGGAACACCGGGGAGCTGTTTTTT. Protein sequence: CASSPASGNTGELFF.

As DNA, the CDR3 is TGTGCCAGCAGCCAACCTTCTAGCGGCCATATCTCCTACGAGCAGTACTTC. This translates into CASSQPSSGHISYEQYF. The rearrangement joins TRBV14 to TRBJ2-7; TRBD2 matches 7 bases. Germline CDR1 SGHDN, CDR2 FVKESK. The CDR3 consists of 17 residues. With 2 bases clipped from V and 0 bases from J, the junction kept 10 bases outside the gene matches.

This clone showed up just a few times. This sequence joins TRBV7-2 and TRBJ1-5, with D perhaps matching TRBD1 (6 bases). CDR3 size: 14 residues. Germline V lookup: CDR1 SGHTA, CDR2 FQGNSA. Trimming stripped 0 bases from V and 5 bases from J, with 8 bases between. Here the CDR3 reads CASSLAGGDQPQHF. The CDR3, as DNA: TGTGCCAGCAGCTTAGCAGGGGGGGATCAGCCCCAGCATTTT. Full variable domain (remainder filled in from reference TRBV7-2 and TRBJ1-5): GAGVSQSPSNKVTEKGKDVELRCDPISGHTALYWYRQSLGQGLEFLIYFQGNSAPDKSGLPSDRFSAERTGGSVSTLTIQRTQQEDSAVYLCASSLAGGDQPQHFGDGTRLSIL.

The chain links TRBV9 to TRBJ2-7; no clear D gene. V was pared by 0 bases and J by 5 bases, with 6 bases between. Per the germline V gene, CDR1 is SGDLS and CDR2 is YYNGEE. The CDR3 sequence is 12 residues long. DNA for the CDR3: TGTGCCAGCAGCGTAGAGGGCGACGAGCAGTACTTC. Its protein product is CASSVEGDEQYF. The whole variable domain, remainder taken from reference TRBV9 and TRBJ2-7, is DSGVTQTPKHLITATGQRVTLRCSPRSGDLSVYWYQQSLDQGLQFLIQYYNGEERAKGNILERFSAQQFPDLHSELNLSSLELGDSALYFCASSVEGDEQYFGPGTRLTVT.

This clone has only a few counts. V and J are TRBV18 and TRBJ2-3; D is uncertain. Germline V gives CDR1 KGHSH, CDR2 LQKENI. Trimming took 0 bases from V and 6 from J, leaving 10 bases between them. There are 14 residues in the CDR3. The CDR3 nucleotides are TGTGCCAGCTCACCACCGATCTCCCGGGATACGCAGTATTTT. Its translation is CASSPPISRDTQYF.

This chain links TRBV18 with TRBJ2-7; 8 nucleotides line up with TRBD2. The V gene's germline CDR1 is KGHSH and CDR2 LQKENI. The CDR3 is made up of 14 amino acids. The V gene end was trimmed by 2 bases and the J gene end by 2 bases; junction bases not matched to a gene: 2. The DNA of the CDR3 is TGTGCCAGCTCACCAGCGACTAGCGCCTACGAGCAGTACTTC. As protein: CASSPATSAYEQYF.

The rearrangement links TRBV5-1 to TRBJ1-2; no clear D. Per the germline V gene, CDR1 is SGHRS and CDR2 is YFSETQ. This CDR3 comprises 13 residues. V lost 4 bases and J lost 2, with 9 bases in between. CDR3 protein: CASSRNANYGYTF. CDR3 DNA sequence: TGCGCCAGCAGCCGAAATGCCAACTATGGCTACACCTTC.

V and J are TRBV25-1 and TRBJ2-1; D is unresolved. Trimming cost V 9 bases and J 4 bases, with 16 bases left between them. The CDR3 loop spans 14 amino acids. The V gene's germline CDR1 is MGHDK and CDR2 SYGVNS. The CDR3 reads CARGSSTLYNEQFF. The CDR3 DNA reads as TGTGCCAGGGGCAGCAGTACCCTTTACAATGAGCAGTTCTTC.

The chain joins TRBV2 to TRBJ2-2, with a weak D call TRBD1 (6 bases). Germline V CDR1 and CDR2: SNHLY, FYNNEI. Trimming pared 6 bases from V and 3 bases from J, leaving 8 bases between. CDR3 length: 13 residues. CDR3 nucleotide sequence: TGTGCCAGCAGGCGGACAGACACCGGGGAGCTGTTTTTT. Protein product: CASRRTDTGELFF.

The chain links TRBV19 to TRBJ1-2; D might be TRBD1 (5 bases). The germline V gene has CDR1 LNHDA and CDR2 SQIVND (reference sequence). Trimming pared 6 bases from V and 8 bases from J, leaving 19 bases between. This CDR3 contains 14 residues. The chain's CDR3 is CASRGTASAGGYTF. The CDR3 DNA follows: TGTGCCAGTAGAGGGACTGCATCAGCGGGGGGCTACACCTTC. The full variable domain, completed using reference TRBV19 and TRBJ1-2, is DGGITQSPKYLFRKEGQNVTLSCEQNLNHDAMYWYRQDPGQGLRLIYYSQIVNDFQKGDIAEGYSVSREKKESFPLTVTSAQKNPTAFYLCASRGTASAGGYTFGSGTRLTVV.

This sequence joins TRBV9 and TRBJ2-2; maybe TRBD2 (6 bases). This CDR3 contains 16 residues. V was pared by 3 bases and J by 1 base, with 13 bases between. CDR1 and CDR2 (germline): SGDLS, YYNGEE. The CDR3 DNA reads as TGTGCCAGCAGCGCCAGGAGGGTGGAGAACACCGGGGAGCTGTTTTTT. Protein: CASSARRVENTGELFF.

This chain connects TRBV2 to TRBJ2-3; TRBD2 aligns across 12 bases. The CDR3 covers 16 residues. Germline-derived CDR1 and CDR2 are SNHLY and FYNNEI. V shed 6 bases, J shed 2 bases, and the junction held 6 bases outside the gene matches. As DNA, the CDR3 is TGTGCCAGCAGGTCGACTAGCGGGAGTCCCACAGATACGCAGTATTTT. It translates to CASRSTSGSPTDTQYF.

The V gene is TRBV18, the J gene TRBJ1-6; no reliable D call. Germline CDR1 is KGHSH and CDR2 is LQKENI. Trimming took off 6 bases at V and 6 bases at J, with 18 bases between the two ends. CDR3 length: 16 residues. The CDR3 is CASSHQRSDLNSPLHF. The CDR3 DNA sequence: TGTGCCAGCTCCCACCAGAGGAGTGACCTTAATTCACCCCTCCACTTT. The full variable domain, with the rest looked up from reference TRBV18 and TRBJ1-6, is NAGVMQNPRHLVRRRGQEARLRCSPMKGHSHVYWYRQLPEEGLKFMVYLQKENIIDESGMPKERFSAEFPKEGPSILRIQQVVRGDSAAYFCASSHQRSDLNSPLHFGNGTRLTVT.

The CDR3 loop is CASRRTGTSGSARGEQYF. The DNA of the CDR3 is TGTGCCAGCAGACGCACCGGGACTAGCGGGAGCGCTCGGGGCGAGCAGTACTTC. This chain links TRBV2 with TRBJ2-7; 14 nucleotides match TRBD2. In germline, CDR1 is SNHLY, CDR2 FYNNEI. The J segment lost 6 bases and the V segment lost 6 bases, leaving 16 bases of the junction unmatched. The CDR3 consists of 18 residues. Supplemented by reference TRBV2 and TRBJ2-7, the full variable domain reads EPEVTQTPSHQVTQMGQEVILRCVPISNHLYFYWYRQILGQKVEFLVSFYNNEISEKSEIFDDQFSVERPDGSNFTLKIRSTKLEDSAMYFCASRRTGTSGSARGEQYFGPGTRLTVT.

This chain links TRBV6-2 or TRBV6-3 with TRBJ1-2; 10 bases match TRBD1. The ends lost 0 bases at V and 6 bases at J; junction bases unmatched: 1. Germline V gene lookup returns CDR1 MNHEY and CDR2 SVGEGT. CDR3 length: 14 amino acids. CDR3 in amino acids: CASSYSGQGNGYTF. The CDR3 nucleotides read TGTGCCAGCAGTTACTCGGGACAGGGGAATGGCTACACCTTC.

The chain joins TRBV10-1 to TRBJ1-1; possibly TRBD1 for D (5 bases). CDR3 length: 17 residues. V was cut by 6 bases and J by 0 bases, with 20 bases left in between. Germline CDR1 is WNHNN and CDR2 is SYGVQD (reference sequence). The CDR3: CASSPGTAGLMNTEAFF. The DNA of the CDR3 is TGCGCCAGCAGCCCCGGGACGGCTGGGCTAATGAACACTGAAGCTTTCTTT.

The chain joins TRBV10-2 to TRBJ2-5; 11 bases are a match to TRBD2. Germline loops: CDR1 WSHSY, CDR2 SAAADI. V shed 7 bases, J shed 1 base, and the junction held 5 bases outside the gene matches. CDR3 length: 15 amino acids. The CDR3 spells CASTPGLAAQETQYF. As DNA, the CDR3 is TGCGCCAGCACCCCGGGACTAGCGGCCCAAGAGACCCAGTACTTC.

The chain has TRBV7-9 and TRBJ1-4; D not resolved. Germline V gene lookup returns CDR1 SEHNR and CDR2 FQNEAQ (reference sequence). The CDR3 is 13 residues long. V was shortened by 2 bases and J by 5 bases, with 6 bases between the two germline ends. The chain's CDR3 is CASSLRANEKLFF. The CDR3 DNA is TGTGCCAGCAGCTTAAGGGCGAATGAAAAACTGTTTTTT.

This clone was recorded a few times. The chain uses TRBV6-6 and TRBJ1-2; D not resolved. The germline gives CDR1 MNHNY, CDR2 SVGAGI (reference sequence). CDR3 length equals 14 residues. V gave up 3 bases and J gave up 0 bases, with 8 bases separating them. Here the CDR3 reads CASSYSEANYGYTF. The CDR3 nucleotides read TGTGCCAGCAGTTATTCAGAAGCTAACTATGGCTACACCTTC.

V gene TRBV11-3 combines with J gene TRBJ1-2; 12 nucleotides line up with TRBD1. V lost 6 bases to trimming and J lost 6 bases; unmatched junction nucleotides: 8. CDR3 length equals 15 residues. In germline, CDR1 is SGHNT, CDR2 YENEEA. The CDR3 coding sequence is TGTGCCAGCAGAGCCGGGACAGGGGGCTGGGATGGCTACACCTTC. It specifies CASRAGTGGWDGYTF.